This T cell receptor (beta chain) is from a study of blood T cells in healthy people across ages. Findings and limits, study-wide: Long-lived donors carried more naive CD4+ cells and greater diversity than aged donors.

The V gene's germline CDR1 is MDHEN and CDR2 SYDVKM. The CDR3 consists of 13 residues. Together with a sample-barcoded 5' primer, a J-beta primer mix was included in a second PCR lasting roughly 6 to 12 cycles. TCRdb re-derived calls from the 5' RACE reads in MiXCR, one entry per CDR3 protein. The sample lists around 500,000 distinct CDR3 sequences, 40% to 50% seen once, with under 30% in the top ten. This clonotype has only a few counts. Its antigen remains unidentified. The specimen sequenced was blood. This TCR was sampled from an elderly man in good health. The chain uses TRBV28 and TRBJ2-5, with TRBD2 matching 8 bases. The J call is in doubt because the DNA end fits TRBJ2-7 better. Written as DNA, the CDR3 is TGTGCCCTTGGGGCGGGAGGTTTTTACGAGCAGTACTTC. This translates into CALGAGGFYEQYF.